This TCR beta chain was recorded in a study of cytomegalovirus exposure and HLA in healthy donors. Overall study context: Caucasian-associated ancestry cluster membership applied to about 77% of about 370 genotyped donors.

From germline, CDR1 is SGHTA and CDR2 FQGNSA. V was trimmed by 1 base and J by 2 bases, leaving 10 bases between them. The CDR3 consists of 15 residues. Notes on this clone: Its antigen is undetermined.

Study-level findings and limits: Presence/absence analyses assumed roughly uniform sequencing depth across donors, which may not hold. The authors listed 150 to 200 TCR beta chains as cytomegalovirus-associated. A later analysis showed that HLA-associated TCR beta chains had undergone more clonal expansion than equally common others.

PCR amplification relied on 60 Vbeta primers (plus 13 Jbeta primers). Data came from immunoSEQ multiplex PCR; TCRdb stores just in-frame clones and leaves some out. The table includes 130,000 or so clones, roughly four fifths detected once. Source material: PBMCs. This sequence was found in a man aged 18 to 30 in good health and CMV-seropositive. The chain links TRBV7-2 to TRBJ2-3; a weak D match, TRBD2 (5 bases). The CDR3 reads CASSLDGLTTDTQYF. DNA of the CDR3: TGTGCCAGCAGCTTAGACGGACTTACCACAGATACGCAGTATTTT.